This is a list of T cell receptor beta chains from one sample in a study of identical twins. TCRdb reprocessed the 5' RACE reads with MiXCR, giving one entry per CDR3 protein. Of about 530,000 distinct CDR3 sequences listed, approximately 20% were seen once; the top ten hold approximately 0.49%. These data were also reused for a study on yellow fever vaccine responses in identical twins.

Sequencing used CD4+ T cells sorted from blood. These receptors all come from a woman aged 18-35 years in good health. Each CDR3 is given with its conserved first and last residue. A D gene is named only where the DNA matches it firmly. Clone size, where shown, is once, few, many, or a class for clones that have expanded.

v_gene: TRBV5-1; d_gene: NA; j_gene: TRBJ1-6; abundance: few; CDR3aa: CASSLGQLNSPLHF; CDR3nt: TGCGCCAGCAGCTTGGGACAGCTCAATTCACCCCTCCACTTT
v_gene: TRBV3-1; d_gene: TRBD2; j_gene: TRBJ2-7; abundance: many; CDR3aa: CASSLHKGLAGAGEQYF; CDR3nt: TGTGCCAGCAGCCTTCATAAAGGACTAGCGGGGGCGGGAGAGCAGTACTTC
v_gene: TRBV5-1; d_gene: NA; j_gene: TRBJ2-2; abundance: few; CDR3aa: CASSPPPTTGELFF; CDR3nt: TGCGCCAGCAGCCCACCCCCGACCACCGGGGAGCTGTTTTTT
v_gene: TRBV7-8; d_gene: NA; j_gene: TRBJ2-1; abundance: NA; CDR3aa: CASSLGHFNEQFF; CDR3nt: TGTGCCAGCAGCTTAGGACACTTTAATGAGCAGTTCTTC
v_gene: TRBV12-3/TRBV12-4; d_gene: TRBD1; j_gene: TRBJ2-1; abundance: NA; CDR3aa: CASSLGGTGIREQFF; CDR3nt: TGTGCCAGCAGCCTGGGGGGGACAGGGATAAGGGAGCAGTTCTTC
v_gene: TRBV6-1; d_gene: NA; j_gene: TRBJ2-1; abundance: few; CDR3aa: CASSLATRPFSYNEQFF; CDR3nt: TGTGCCAGCAGTCTCGCGACTAGGCCGTTTTCCTACAATGAGCAGTTCTTC
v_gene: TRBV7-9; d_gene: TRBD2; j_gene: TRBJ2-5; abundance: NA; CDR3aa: CASSFRSGRGRQETQYF; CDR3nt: TGTGCCAGCAGCTTTCGGAGCGGGAGGGGGCGCCAAGAGACCCAGTACTTC
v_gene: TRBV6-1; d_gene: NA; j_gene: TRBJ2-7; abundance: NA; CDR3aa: CASSEAGTRGVYEQYF; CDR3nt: TGTGCCAGCAGTGAAGCAGGGACCAGGGGGGTGTACGAGCAGTACTTC
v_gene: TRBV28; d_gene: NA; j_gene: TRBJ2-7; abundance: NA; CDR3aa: CASRPRQEIYEQYF; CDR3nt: TGTGCCAGCCGCCCAAGACAGGAGATATACGAGCAGTACTTC
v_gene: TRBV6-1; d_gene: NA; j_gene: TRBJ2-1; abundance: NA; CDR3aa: CASNGRGQVEQFF; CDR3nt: TGTGCCAGCAACGGTAGAGGACAAGTTGAGCAGTTCTTC
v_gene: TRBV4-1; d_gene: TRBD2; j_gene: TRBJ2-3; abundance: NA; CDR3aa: CASSQEILAGGPSYTQYF; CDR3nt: TGCGCCAGCAGCCAAGAAATACTAGCGGGAGGGCCATCTTATACGCAGTATTTT
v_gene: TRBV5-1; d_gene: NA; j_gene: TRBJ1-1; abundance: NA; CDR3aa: CASSLASENTEAFF; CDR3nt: TGCGCCAGCAGCTTGGCGTCCGAAAACACTGAAGCTTTCTTT
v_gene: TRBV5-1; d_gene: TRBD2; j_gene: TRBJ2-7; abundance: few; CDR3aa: CASSLPGGPYEQYF; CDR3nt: TGCGCCAGCAGCTTGCCGGGAGGGCCCTACGAGCAGTACTTC
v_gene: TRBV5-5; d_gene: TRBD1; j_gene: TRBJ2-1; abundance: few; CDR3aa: CASSPTGGTEQFF; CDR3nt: TGTGCCAGCAGCCCCACAGGGGGCACTGAGCAGTTCTTC
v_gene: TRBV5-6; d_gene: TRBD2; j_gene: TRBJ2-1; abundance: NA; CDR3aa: CASRRLAGKIYEQFF; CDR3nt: TGTGCCAGCAGGCGACTAGCGGGGAAGATTTATGAGCAGTTCTTC
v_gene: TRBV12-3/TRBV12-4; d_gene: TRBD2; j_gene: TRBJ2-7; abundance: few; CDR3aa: CASSLTGTSGRGEQYF; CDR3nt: TGTGCCAGCAGCTTAACCGGGACTAGCGGGCGTGGCGAGCAGTACTTC
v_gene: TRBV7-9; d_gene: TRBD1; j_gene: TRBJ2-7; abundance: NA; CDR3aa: CASSLPGQGAGEQYF; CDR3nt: TGTGCCAGCAGCCTACCGGGACAGGGGGCTGGTGAGCAGTACTTC
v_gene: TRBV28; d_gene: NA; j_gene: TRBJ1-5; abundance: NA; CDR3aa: CASRAGDPNQPQHF; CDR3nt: TGTGCCAGCAGGGCAGGGGATCCCAATCAGCCCCAGCATTTT
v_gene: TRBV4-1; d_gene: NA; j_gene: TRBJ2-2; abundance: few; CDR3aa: CASSQDSLVGTGELFF; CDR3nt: TGCGCCAGCAGCCAAGATTCACTAGTCGGTACCGGGGAGCTGTTTTTT
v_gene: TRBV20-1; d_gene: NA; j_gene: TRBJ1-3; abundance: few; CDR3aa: CSARGISGNTIYF; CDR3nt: TGCAGTGCTAGAGGGATCTCCGGAAACACCATATATTTT
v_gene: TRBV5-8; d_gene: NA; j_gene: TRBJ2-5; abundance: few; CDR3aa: CASSLTGTPTGETQYF; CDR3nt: TGTGCCAGCAGCCTAACCGGGACTCCCACCGGGGAGACCCAGTACTTC
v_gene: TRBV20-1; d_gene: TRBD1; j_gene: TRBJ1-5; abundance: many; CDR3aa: CSARTGGAGNQPQHF; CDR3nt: TGCAGTGCTCGGACAGGGGGCGCCGGCAATCAGCCCCAGCATTTT
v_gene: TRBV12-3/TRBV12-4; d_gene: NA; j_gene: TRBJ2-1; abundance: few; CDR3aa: CASPRTVNNEQFF; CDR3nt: TGTGCCAGTCCAAGGACGGTAAACAATGAGCAGTTCTTC
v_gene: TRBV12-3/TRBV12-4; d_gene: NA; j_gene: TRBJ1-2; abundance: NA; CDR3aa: CASSSAFVYTF; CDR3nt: TGTGCCAGCAGTTCCGCCTTCGTCTACACCTTC
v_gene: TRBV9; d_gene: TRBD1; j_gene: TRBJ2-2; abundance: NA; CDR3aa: CASSVGTGREHGELFF; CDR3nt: TGTGCCAGCAGCGTTGGGACAGGGAGGGAGCACGGGGAGCTGTTTTTT
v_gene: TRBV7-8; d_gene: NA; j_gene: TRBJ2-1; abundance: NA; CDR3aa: CASSLVAGAIHGEQFF; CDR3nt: TGTGCCAGCAGCTTAGTGGCAGGGGCGATTCACGGTGAGCAGTTCTTC
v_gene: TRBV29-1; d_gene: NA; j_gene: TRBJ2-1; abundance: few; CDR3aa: CSVAGSFNNNEQFF; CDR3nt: TGCAGCGTTGCCGGCAGCTTTAATAACAATGAGCAGTTCTTC
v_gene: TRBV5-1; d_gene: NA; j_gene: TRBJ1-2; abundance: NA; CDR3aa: CASSLPGWGYGYTF; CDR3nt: TGCGCCAGCAGCTTGCCGGGATGGGGCTATGGCTACACCTTC
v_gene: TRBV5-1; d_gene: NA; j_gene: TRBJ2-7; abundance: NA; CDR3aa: CASSGTNSYEQYF; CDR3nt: TGCGCCAGCAGCGGGACGAACTCCTACGAGCAGTACTTC
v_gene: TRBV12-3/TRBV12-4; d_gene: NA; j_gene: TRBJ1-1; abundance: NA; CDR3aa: CASSFALEAFF; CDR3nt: TGTGCCAGCAGTTTCGCGCTTGAAGCTTTCTTT
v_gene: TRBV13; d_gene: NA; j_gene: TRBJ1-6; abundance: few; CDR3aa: CASRTSSYNSPLHF; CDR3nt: TGTGCCAGCAGGACGAGCTCCTATAATTCACCCCTCCACTTT
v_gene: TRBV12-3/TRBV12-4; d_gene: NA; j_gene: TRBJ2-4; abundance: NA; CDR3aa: CASSWDGNIQYF; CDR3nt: TGTGCCAGCAGTTGGGACGGTAACATTCAGTACTTC
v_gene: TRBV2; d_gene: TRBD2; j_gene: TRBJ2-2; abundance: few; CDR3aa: CASIRNRGGTGELFF; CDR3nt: TGTGCCAGCATAAGGAATCGGGGGGGCACCGGGGAGCTGTTTTTT
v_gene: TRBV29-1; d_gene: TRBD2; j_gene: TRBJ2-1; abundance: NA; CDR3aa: CSEISGSSYNEQFF; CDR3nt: TGCAGCGAGATTAGCGGGAGCTCCTACAATGAGCAGTTCTTC
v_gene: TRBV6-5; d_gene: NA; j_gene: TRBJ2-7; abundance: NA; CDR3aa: CASSYGAVGQHYEQYF; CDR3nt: TGTGCCAGCAGTTACGGGGCGGTTGGACAGCACTACGAGCAGTACTTC
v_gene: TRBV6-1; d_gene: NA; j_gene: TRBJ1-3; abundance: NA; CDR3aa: CAAGGVDSGNTIYF; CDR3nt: TGTGCCGCGGGAGGGGTTGACTCTGGAAACACCATATATTTT
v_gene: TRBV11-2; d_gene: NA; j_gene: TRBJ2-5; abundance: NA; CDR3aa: CASSSLVRTQYF; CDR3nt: TGTGCCAGCAGCTCCCTAGTGCGGACCCAGTACTTC
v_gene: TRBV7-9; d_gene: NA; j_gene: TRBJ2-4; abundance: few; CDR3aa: CASSLEGGVGIQYF; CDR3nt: TGTGCCAGCAGCTTAGAAGGGGGGGTGGGCATTCAGTACTTC
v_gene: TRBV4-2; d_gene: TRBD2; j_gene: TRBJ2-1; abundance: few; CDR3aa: CASSQEKLLAGNEQFF; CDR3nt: TGTGCCAGCAGCCAAGAGAAGCTACTAGCGGGGAATGAGCAGTTCTTC
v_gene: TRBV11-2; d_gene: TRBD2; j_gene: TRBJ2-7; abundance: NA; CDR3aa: CASSLMASGLTYEQYF; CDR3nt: TGTGCCAGCAGCTTAATGGCTAGCGGATTAACCTACGAGCAGTACTTC
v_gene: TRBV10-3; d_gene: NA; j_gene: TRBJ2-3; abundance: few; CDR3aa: CAISDRSRGRTDTQYF; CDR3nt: TGTGCCATCAGTGATCGGTCGAGGGGCAGGACAGATACGCAGTATTTT
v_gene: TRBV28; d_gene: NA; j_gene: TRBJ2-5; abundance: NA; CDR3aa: CASRGLWAETQYF; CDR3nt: TGTGCCAGCAGGGGACTGTGGGCAGAGACCCAGTACTTC
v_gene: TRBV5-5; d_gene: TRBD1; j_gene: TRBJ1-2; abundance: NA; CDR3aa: CASSFRPQDRAYGYTF; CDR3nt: TGTGCCAGCAGCTTTCGTCCCCAGGACAGGGCCTATGGCTACACCTTC
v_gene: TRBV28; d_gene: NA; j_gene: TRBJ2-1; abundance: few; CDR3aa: CASSLTEQFF; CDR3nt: TGTGCCAGCAGTTTGACTGAGCAGTTCTTC
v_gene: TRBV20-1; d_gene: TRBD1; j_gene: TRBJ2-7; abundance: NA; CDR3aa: CSLGTAYSYEQYF; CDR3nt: TGCAGTTTGGGGACAGCCTACTCCTACGAGCAGTACTTC
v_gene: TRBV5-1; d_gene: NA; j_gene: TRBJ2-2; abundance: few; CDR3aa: CASSPTSGPGELFF; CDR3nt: TGCGCCAGCAGCCCGACCTCGGGTCCCGGGGAGCTGTTTTTT
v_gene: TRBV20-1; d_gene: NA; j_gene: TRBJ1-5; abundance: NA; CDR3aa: CSAREVRGNNQPQHF; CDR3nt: TGCAGTGCTAGAGAGGTACGGGGAAACAATCAGCCCCAGCATTTT
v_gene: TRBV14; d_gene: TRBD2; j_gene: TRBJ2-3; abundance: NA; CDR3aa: CASSQPGTNTDTQYF; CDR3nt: TGTGCCAGCAGCCAACCCGGGACTAACACAGATACGCAGTATTTT